This TCR beta chain appears in the sequencing data of a study of blood T cell repertoires in COVID-19. About the research overall: PBMCs, B-cell-depleted T cells, or T cells provided the cDNA or gDNA that made up the material.

Assay used: immunoSEQ multiplex PCR; TCRdb lists only in-frame clones, some missing. The repertoire holds 200,000 or so clones, with roughly 85% as singletons. The CDR3 consists of 11 residues. Between the trimmed V and J ends, which lost 8 bases and 3 bases, there was a span of 7 bases. Germline loops: CDR1 MDHEN, CDR2 SYDVKM. The chain joins TRBV28 to TRBJ1-2; no firm D call. This receptor was obtained from a man aged 30 to 39 who had recovered from COVID-19. Sequencing was carried out using PBMCs or T cells enriched from blood (not recorded which). The CDR3 region has the DNA TGTGCCAGCGGGGAGTACTATGGCTACACCTTC. Encoded protein: CASGEYYGYTF.